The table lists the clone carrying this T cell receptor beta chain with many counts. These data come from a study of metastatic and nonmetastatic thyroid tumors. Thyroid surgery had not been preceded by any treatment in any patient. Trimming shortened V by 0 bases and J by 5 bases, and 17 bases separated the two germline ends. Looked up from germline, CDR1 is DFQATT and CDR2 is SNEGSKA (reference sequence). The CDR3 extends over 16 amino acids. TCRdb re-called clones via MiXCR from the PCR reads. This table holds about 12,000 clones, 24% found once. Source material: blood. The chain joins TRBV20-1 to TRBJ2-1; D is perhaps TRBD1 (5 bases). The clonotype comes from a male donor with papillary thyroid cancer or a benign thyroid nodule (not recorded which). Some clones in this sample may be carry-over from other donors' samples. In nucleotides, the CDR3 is TGCAGTGCTAGAGATTTCCAGGGTTCCCAGAACAATGAGCAGTTCTTC. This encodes CSARDFQGSQNNEQFF.